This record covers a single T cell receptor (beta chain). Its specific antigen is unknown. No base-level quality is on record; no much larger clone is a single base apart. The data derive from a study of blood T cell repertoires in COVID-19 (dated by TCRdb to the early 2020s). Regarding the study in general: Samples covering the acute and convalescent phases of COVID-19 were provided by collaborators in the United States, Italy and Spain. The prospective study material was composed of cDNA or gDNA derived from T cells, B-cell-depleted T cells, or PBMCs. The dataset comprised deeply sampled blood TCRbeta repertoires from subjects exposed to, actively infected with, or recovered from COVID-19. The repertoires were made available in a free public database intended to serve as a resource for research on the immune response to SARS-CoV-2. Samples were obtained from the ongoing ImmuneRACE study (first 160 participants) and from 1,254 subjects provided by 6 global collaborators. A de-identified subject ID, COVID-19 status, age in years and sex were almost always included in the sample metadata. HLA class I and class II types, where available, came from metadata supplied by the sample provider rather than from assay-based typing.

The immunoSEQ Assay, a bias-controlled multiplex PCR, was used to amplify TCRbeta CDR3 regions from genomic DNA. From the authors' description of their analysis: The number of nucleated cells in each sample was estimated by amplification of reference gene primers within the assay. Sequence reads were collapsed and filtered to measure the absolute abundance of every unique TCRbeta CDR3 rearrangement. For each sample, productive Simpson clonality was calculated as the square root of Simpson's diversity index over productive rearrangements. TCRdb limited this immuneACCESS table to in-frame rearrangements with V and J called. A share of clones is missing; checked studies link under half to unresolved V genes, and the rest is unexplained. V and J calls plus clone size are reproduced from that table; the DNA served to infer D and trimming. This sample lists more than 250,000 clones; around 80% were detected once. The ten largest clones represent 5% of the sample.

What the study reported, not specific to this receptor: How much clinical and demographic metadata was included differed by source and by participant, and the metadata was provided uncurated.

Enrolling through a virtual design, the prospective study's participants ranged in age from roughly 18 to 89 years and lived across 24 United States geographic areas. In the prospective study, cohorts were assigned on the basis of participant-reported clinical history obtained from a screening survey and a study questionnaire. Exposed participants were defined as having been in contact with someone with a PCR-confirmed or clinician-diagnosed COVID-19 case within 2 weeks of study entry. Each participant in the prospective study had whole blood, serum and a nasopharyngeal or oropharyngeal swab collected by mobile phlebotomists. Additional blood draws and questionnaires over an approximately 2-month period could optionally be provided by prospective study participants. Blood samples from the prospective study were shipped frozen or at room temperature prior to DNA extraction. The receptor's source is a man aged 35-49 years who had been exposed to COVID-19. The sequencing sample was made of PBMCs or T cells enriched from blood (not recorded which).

The CDR3: CASSPGQGAGGNTIYF. The nucleotide sequence reads as follows: TGCGCCAGCAGCCCCGGACAGGGAGCGGGGGGAAACACCATATATTTT. The chain was built from TRBV5-1 and TRBJ1-3, with 8 bases aligning to TRBD1. The junction shows trimming of 4 bases on V and 4 bases on J, and the gene matches do not reach 10 bases of it. Taken from cysteine to phenylalanine, the CDR3 has 16 residues. Just the 48-base CDR3 DNA is kept, in frame starting at base 1. According to the germline V gene, CDR1 reads SGHRS and CDR2 reads YFSETQ.